This T cell receptor beta chain emerged from a study of neoadjuvant anti-PD-1 for oral cavity cancer. Time point indicated: after neoadjuvant nivolumab, at surgical resection. This CDR3 comprises 15 residues. V lost 0 bases and J 4 bases, leaving 12 bases between the germline ends. CDR1 is SGHDN, CDR2 FVKESK, per germline. Sequencing was performed with immunoSEQ multiplex PCR; in TCRdb, only in-frame clones are kept and a portion is missing. The table lists 6,500 to 10,000 clones, less than 75% of them singletons, with roughly 2.8% in the top ten. The source was PBMCs, collected after nivolumab (anti-PD-1) treatment. The chain employs TRBV14 and TRBJ1-2; TRBD1 is a possible D gene (6 bases). This TCR was sampled from a person aged 35-79 years with oral cavity squamous cell carcinoma. CDR3 residues: CASSQDSDRTYGYTF. CDR3 bases: TGTGCCAGCAGCCAAGATTCAGACAGGACCTATGGCTACACCTTC.